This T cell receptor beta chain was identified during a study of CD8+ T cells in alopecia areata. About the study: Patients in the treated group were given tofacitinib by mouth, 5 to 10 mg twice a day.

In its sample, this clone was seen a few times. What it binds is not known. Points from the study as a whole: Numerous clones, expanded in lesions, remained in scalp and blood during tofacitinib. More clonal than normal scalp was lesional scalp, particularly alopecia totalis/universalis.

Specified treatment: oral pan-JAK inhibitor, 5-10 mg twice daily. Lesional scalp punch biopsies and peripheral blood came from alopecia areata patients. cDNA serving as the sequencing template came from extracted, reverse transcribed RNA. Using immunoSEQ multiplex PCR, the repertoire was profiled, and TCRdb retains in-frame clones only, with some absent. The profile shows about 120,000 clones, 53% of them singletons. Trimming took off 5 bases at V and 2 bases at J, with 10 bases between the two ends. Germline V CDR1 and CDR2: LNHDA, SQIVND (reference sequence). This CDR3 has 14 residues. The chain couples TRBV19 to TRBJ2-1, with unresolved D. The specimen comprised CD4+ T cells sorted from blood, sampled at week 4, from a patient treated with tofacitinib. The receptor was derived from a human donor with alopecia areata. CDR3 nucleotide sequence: TGTGCCAGTAGTCTCCGAGAGACCTACAATGAGCAGTTCTTC. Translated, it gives CASSLRETYNEQFF.